These 22 T cell receptor beta chains came from one sample sequenced in a study of cytomegalovirus exposure and HLA in healthy donors listed by TCRdb under 2017. The library was obtained by the immunoSEQ multiplex PCR assay. For the multiplex PCR, a mixture combining 60 forward primers for TCR Vbeta segments and 13 reverse primers for TCR Jbeta segments was used. In TCRdb, the immuneACCESS table is reduced to in-frame sequences with V and J assigned. These tables do not hold every clone; where another copy was compared, an unresolved V gene accounts for under half, and the others remain unexplained. The sample includes 150,000 or so clones, with more than 75% observed a single time. Around 6% of the sample is in the top ten clones. Sequencing used PBMCs. The receptors here all came from a middle-aged woman in good health and CMV-seropositive.

This chain uses TRBV4-1 with TRBJ2-3; unclear D gene. This CDR3 spans 16 amino acids. V was cut by 4 bases and J by 0 bases, with 14 bases left in between. Germline V gene sequence: CDR1 MGHRA, CDR2 YSYEKL. The CDR3 here is CASSLRSQRSTDTQYF. CDR3 DNA sequence: TGCGCCAGCAGCCTGAGATCCCAACGCAGCACAGATACGCAGTATTTT.

The chain is built from TRBV5-1 and TRBJ2-3, with 7 positions matching TRBD2. The CDR3 covers 17 residues. V trimming: 4 bases; J trimming: 2 bases; junction bases outside the gene matches: 13. In germline, CDR1 is SGHRS, CDR2 YFSETQ. This CDR3 reads CASSPGRGGPITDTQYF. The CDR3 nucleotides are TGCGCCAGCAGCCCAGGTAGGGGAGGGCCTATCACAGATACGCAGTATTTT.

V gene TRBV5-5 combines with J gene TRBJ2-3; TRBD2 matches at 11 bases. V was clipped by 4 bases and J by 2 bases; unmatched bases: 6. Germline V gives CDR1 SGHKS, CDR2 YYEKEE (reference sequence). The CDR3 is 16 residues long. This CDR3 reads CASSHTSGSPTDTQYF. The DNA for the CDR3 is TGTGCCAGCAGCCATACTAGCGGGAGCCCCACAGATACGCAGTATTTT.

The chain combines TRBV4-2 with TRBJ2-1; tentatively, D is TRBD2 (5 bases). In germline, CDR1 is LGHNA, CDR2 YNFKEQ. CDR3 length equals 16 residues. With 7 bases removed from V and 4 bases from J, the gap between germline ends came to 20 bases. Written as DNA, the CDR3 is TGTGCCAGCAACTCAAGAGGGAGCGCGGATTACAATGAGCAGTTCTTC. Translating it yields CASNSRGSADYNEQFF.

This clone was seen only a few times. This chain links TRBV5-6 with TRBJ1-1; 9 nucleotides agree with TRBD1. The CDR3 extends over 16 amino acids. Germline V gene sequence: CDR1 SGHDT, CDR2 YYEEEE. V shed 2 bases and J 2 bases; nucleotides not matched to a gene: 7. CDR3 amino acids: CASSFAGTGPNTEAFF. CDR3 DNA: TGTGCCAGCAGCTTCGCGGGGACAGGGCCAAACACTGAAGCTTTCTTT.

Ten or more counts support this clone. The chain recombines TRBV5-1 with TRBJ2-3, with 8 nucleotides matching TRBD2. This CDR3 is built from 17 residues. V gave up 3 bases and J gave up 4 bases; unmatched junction bases: 13. Germline-derived CDR1 and CDR2 are SGHRS and YFSETQ. CDR3 nucleotides: TGCGCCAGCAGCTCCGAAGGGCCCGGGAGGGCCGCAGATACGCAGTATTTT. This gives the protein CASSSEGPGRAADTQYF.

The chain carries TRBV5-4 and TRBJ2-7; 8 nucleotides line up with TRBD2. This CDR3 has 14 residues. V was clipped by 4 bases and J by 4 bases; unmatched bases: 7. The germline CDR1 and CDR2 sequences are SGHNT and YYREEE (reference sequence). CDR3 sequence (DNA): TGTGCCAGCAGCCCCGGGAGCGGGAGTTACGAGCAGTACTTC. Translation: CASSPGSGSYEQYF.

The chain joins TRBV7-2 to TRBJ2-5; D is possibly TRBD2 (5 bases). The end of the DNA aligns better with TRBJ2-7, so the J call may be wrong. The CDR3 has 13 residues. From germline, CDR1 is SGHTA and CDR2 FQGNSA. The chain's CDR3 is CASSFGEGYEQYF. The CDR3 DNA is TGTGCCAGCAGCTTCGGAGAGGGTTACGAGCAGTACTTC.

The chain joins TRBV5-4 to TRBJ2-1; 9 bases match TRBD2. Germline CDR1 SGHNT, CDR2 YYREEE (reference sequence). The V gene end was trimmed by 4 bases and the J gene end by 4 bases; junction bases not matched to a gene: 9. The CDR3 runs 16 residues. CDR3 DNA: TGTGCCAGCAGCAAAAGGGCTAGCGGGATATACAATGAGCAGTTCTTC. It is translated as CASSKRASGIYNEQFF. Using reference TRBV5-4 and TRBJ2-1 for the parts outside the CDR3, the full variable domain is ETGVTQSPTHLIKTRGQQVTLRCSSQSGHNTVSWYQQALGQGPQFIFQYYREEENGRGNFPPRFSGLQFPNYSSELNVNALELDDSALYLCASSKRASGIYNEQFFGPGTRLTVL.

This chain joins TRBV28 and TRBJ2-4; 9 bases align to TRBD1. Germline-derived CDR1 and CDR2 are MDHEN and SYDVKM. After removal of 7 bases from V and 4 bases from J, the junction contained 8 bases not matched to a gene. The CDR3 spans 15 residues. This CDR3 is CASNMGDRDKNIQYF. CDR3 DNA: TGTGCCAGCAACATGGGGGACAGGGATAAAAACATTCAGTACTTC. The full variable domain, with the rest looked up from reference TRBV28 and TRBJ2-4, is DVKVTQSSRYLVKRTGEKVFLECVQDMDHENMFWYRQDPGLGLRLIYFSYDVKMKEKGDIPEGYSVSREKKERFSLILESASTNQTSMYLCASNMGDRDKNIQYFGAGTRLSVL.

The rearrangement joins TRBV4-2 to TRBJ1-2; D is ambiguous. Trimming took 1 base from V and 5 from J, leaving 11 bases between them. Looked up from germline, CDR1 is LGHNA and CDR2 is YNFKEQ. The length of the CDR3 is 14 residues. The CDR3 region has the DNA TGTGCCAGCAGCCAAGCATCGCAGTCTTATGGCTACACCTTC. Its protein is CASSQASQSYGYTF.

The J gene is TRBJ2-7, the V gene TRBV18, with TRBD1 matching 7 bases. CDR3 size: 14 residues. V shed 3 bases and J 3 bases; nucleotides not matched to a gene: 5. Per germline, CDR1 KGHSH and CDR2 LQKENI. This CDR3 is CASSPGTANYEQYF. CDR3 nucleotides: TGTGCCAGCTCACCCGGGACAGCCAACTACGAGCAGTACTTC.

The CDR3 DNA sequence: TGTGCCAGCAGCTTGGCTATTGGGACACTTAACAATGAGCAGTTCTTC. The encoded protein is CASSLAIGTLNNEQFF. This rearrangement joins TRBV5-4 to TRBJ2-1; D is possibly TRBD1 (6 bases). There are 16 residues in the CDR3. CDR1 is SGHNT and CDR2 is YYREEE in the germline V gene (reference sequence). The V and J ends lost 0 bases and 5 bases respectively, with 15 bases between them.

The chain uses TRBV19 and TRBJ1-5; D remains ambiguous. Trimming pared 4 bases from V and 5 bases from J, leaving 6 bases between. This CDR3 spans 12 amino acids. Germline V gene data show CDR1 as LNHDA and CDR2 as SQIVND (reference sequence). CDR3 bases: TGTGCCAGTAGTACTTTCGATCAGCCCCAGCATTTT. It is translated as CASSTFDQPQHF.

This sequence joins TRBV30 and TRBJ2-5, with TRBD1 as a possible D gene (6 bases). V lost 1 base and J 0 bases, leaving 15 bases between the germline ends. Looked up from germline, CDR1 is GTSNPN and CDR2 is SVGIG (reference sequence). The CDR3 extends over 16 amino acids. The CDR3 nucleotides read TGTGCCTGGAGTGGGGGGCTGCGCTTGTACCAAGAGACCCAGTACTTC. Translating it yields CAWSGGLRLYQETQYF.

CDR3: CATGTGGGKTYEQYF. In DNA, the CDR3 is TGTGCCACCGGGACAGGGGGCGGTAAGACCTACGAGCAGTACTTC. The chain joins TRBV10-3 to TRBJ2-7; 12 nucleotides line up with TRBD1. CDR1 and CDR2 (germline): ENHRY, SYGVKD. V was pared by 10 bases and J by 2 bases, with 9 bases of the junction left unmatched. This CDR3 spans 15 amino acids.

This clone was counted a few times. This sequence joins TRBV6-5 and TRBJ2-4, with a weak D call TRBD2 (5 bases). V lost 11 bases and J 5 bases, leaving 19 bases between the germline ends. This CDR3 comprises 14 residues. Germline lookup yields CDR1 MNHEY and CDR2 SVGAGI. Here the CDR3 DNA reads TGTGCCGGTCAATTGGACTCCGCCCAAAACATTCAGTACTTC. Its translation is CAGQLDSAQNIQYF.

The chain employs TRBV7-8 and TRBJ1-1; D unresolved. Trimming pared 3 bases from V and 3 bases from J, leaving 8 bases between. Germline V gene data show CDR1 as SGHVS and CDR2 as FQNEAQ. The CDR3 has 13 residues. The CDR3 region is CASSFDTYTEAFF. As DNA, the CDR3 is TGTGCCAGCAGCTTCGACACATACACTGAAGCTTTCTTT.

The chain links TRBV20-1 to TRBJ2-7; D ambiguous. V was shortened by 4 bases and J by 4 bases, with 5 bases between the two germline ends. The CDR3 is 10 residues long. Germline assignment: CDR1 DFQATT and CDR2 SNEGSKA (reference sequence). The CDR3 here is CSAMSYEQYF. As DNA, the CDR3 is TGCAGTGCTATGTCTTACGAGCAGTACTTC.

This clone was counted between two and nine times. V usage is TRBV6-5 and J usage is TRBJ1-3, with D possibly being TRBD1 (5 bases). V was pared by 6 bases and J by 4 bases, with 10 bases between. Looked up from germline, CDR1 is MNHEY and CDR2 is SVGAGI. This CDR3 contains 13 residues. The CDR3 loop is CASRTSGGNTIYF. The CDR3 coding sequence is TGTGCCAGCAGAACCTCAGGGGGAAACACCATATATTTT.

This chain connects TRBV7-9 to TRBJ2-1, with 7 bases lining up with TRBD1. Per the germline V gene, CDR1 is SEHNR and CDR2 is FQNEAQ (reference sequence). V shed 5 bases, J shed 11 bases, and the junction held 12 bases outside the gene matches. This CDR3 has 14 amino acids. CDR3 sequence: CASSPSQDRAQQFF. The CDR3 nucleotides are TGTGCCAGCAGCCCAAGCCAAGACAGGGCACAGCAGTTCTTC.

V is TRBV5-4 and J is TRBJ2-2, with 9 bases that match TRBD1. The length of the CDR3 is 20 residues. V lost 4 bases, J lost 1 base, and 17 bases stayed unmatched. Germline V lookup: CDR1 SGHNT, CDR2 YYREEE (reference sequence). DNA for the CDR3: TGTGCCAGCAGCCCGGGACAGGGCCCGTCCTCGGCGCTGAACACCGGGGAGCTGTTTTTT. It is translated as CASSPGQGPSSALNTGELFF.